The clone carrying this T cell receptor (beta chain) was seen only once. What it recognizes is unknown. This entry comes from a study of cytomegalovirus exposure and HLA in healthy donors. General study points: Most subjects' HLA-A and HLA-B alleles were reportedly predicted from TCR beta sequences. Later work showed greater clonal expansion in HLA-associated TCR beta chains than in equally common others. Most of the TCR beta V segments (in an earlier analysis) were productive either about 90% or about 30% of the time. CMV serostatus was the sole immune exposure information available.

The primer mix had 60 Vbeta and 13 Jbeta primers. Only in-frame clones appear in the TCRdb table, and some are missing; sequencing was by immunoSEQ multiplex PCR. Of about 82,000 clones listed, 70% to 80% are singletons. The origin of this receptor is a man over 45 in good health and CMV-seronegative. The sequenced material came from PBMCs.

The CDR3 protein is CASSDREVYNEQFF. The CDR3, as DNA: TGCGCCAGCAGTGATAGGGAGGTCTACAATGAGCAGTTCTTC. The V gene is TRBV10-2, the J gene TRBJ2-1; tentatively, D is TRBD2 (6 bases). V was cut by 3 bases and J by 3 bases, with 9 bases left in between. The CDR3 is 14 amino acids. CDR1 is WSHSY and CDR2 is SAAADI in the germline V gene.